Following are 17 T cell receptor beta chains from one sample sequenced in a study of cytomegalovirus exposure and HLA in healthy donors. The PCR made use of 60 Vbeta and 13 Jbeta primers. Only in-frame clones appear in the TCRdb table, and some are missing; sequencing was by immunoSEQ multiplex PCR. The repertoire includes 100,000 to 150,000 clones, around 72% of them detected once, and about 4% sits in the top ten. The sequencing input was PBMCs. These receptors all stem from a man aged 25-40 years in good health and CMV-seronegative.

This clone showed up just a few times. The chain is built from TRBV2 and TRBJ2-1, with TRBD2 as a possible D gene (6 bases). The CDR3 totals 10 residues. V was pared by 6 bases and J by 9 bases, with 6 bases between. Germline V gene lookup returns CDR1 SNHLY and CDR2 FYNNEI. CDR3 in amino acids: CASREGEQFF. In nucleotides, the CDR3 is TGTGCCAGCAGGGAGGGTGAGCAGTTCTTC.

The chain joins TRBV29-1 to TRBJ2-1, with D perhaps TRBD1 (5 bases). This CDR3 is 14 amino acids long. Trimming took 5 bases from V and 0 from J, leaving 11 bases between them. Germline V lookup: CDR1 SQVTM, CDR2 ANQGSEA. The CDR3 protein is CSVTQGISYNEQFF. As DNA, the CDR3 is TGCAGCGTTACCCAGGGAATCTCCTACAATGAGCAGTTCTTC.

The chain combines TRBV7-9 with TRBJ2-1, with D hard to call. This CDR3 spans 11 amino acids. Germline assignment: CDR1 SEHNR and CDR2 FQNEAQ (reference sequence). V lost 2 bases, J lost 10 bases, and 6 bases lay in between. CDR3 residues: CASSLFREQFF. CDR3 DNA: TGTGCCAGCAGCTTATTCAGGGAGCAGTTCTTC.

This rearrangement joins TRBV5-6 to TRBJ1-6; D gene ambiguous. The germline gives CDR1 SGHDT, CDR2 YYEEEE. The CDR3 is made up of 15 amino acids. Trimming shortened V by 2 bases and J by 7 bases, and 13 bases separated the two germline ends. CDR3 coding DNA: TGTGCCAGCAGCTTAGAGGGAGGGTGGAATTCACCCCTCCACTTT. Translated, it gives CASSLEGGWNSPLHF. Complete variable domain (other parts from reference TRBV5-6 and TRBJ1-6): DAGVTQSPTHLIKTRGQQVTLRCSPKSGHDTVSWYQQALGQGPQFIFQYYEEEERQRGNFPDRFSGHQFPNYSSELNVNALLLGDSALYLCASSLEGGWNSPLHFGNGTRLTVT.

V gene TRBV5-4 combines with J gene TRBJ2-3; 11 nucleotides align to TRBD1. The CDR3 loop spans 15 amino acids. Germline V CDR1 and CDR2: SGHNT, YYREEE (reference sequence). Germline trimming cut 0 bases from V and 5 bases from J; bases unmatched to any gene: 2. CDR3 amino acids: CASSLAGTGGDTQYF. CDR3 sequence (DNA): TGTGCCAGCAGCTTGGCCGGGACAGGGGGAGATACGCAGTATTTT.

This clone came up a few times. CDR3 region: CASKPDGDSNQPQHF. CDR3 DNA: TGTGCCAGCAAACCCGACGGGGATAGCAATCAGCCCCAGCATTTT. J is TRBJ1-5 and V is TRBV2; D gene unclear. This CDR3 has 15 amino acids. From germline, CDR1 is SNHLY and CDR2 FYNNEI. V lost 7 bases, J lost 0 bases, and 13 bases lay in between.

The gene calls are TRBV27 and TRBJ1-4; weak D call: TRBD1 (5 bases). This CDR3 has 15 amino acids. Germline V gene data show CDR1 as MNHEY and CDR2 as SMNVEV (reference sequence). V was cut by 5 bases and J by 7 bases, with 17 bases left in between. CDR3 in DNA: TGTGCCAGCAGTCCAGCCCCAGGGCTGATTGAAAAACTGTTTTTT. Translated, it gives CASSPAPGLIEKLFF.

This chain uses TRBV9 with TRBJ2-1; 10 positions match TRBD1. V lost 4 bases to trimming and J lost 2 bases; unmatched junction nucleotides: 3. Looked up from germline, CDR1 is SGDLS and CDR2 is YYNGEE. The CDR3 has 15 residues. The CDR3 DNA is TGTGCCAGCAGCCCGACAGGGGGCCCCTACAATGAGCAGTTCTTC. It specifies CASSPTGGPYNEQFF.

To note about this clone: A much more abundant neighbour one base away suggests this may be a read error. The gene calls are TRBV6-4 and TRBJ2-5; TRBD2 aligns across 13 bases. V dropped 3 bases and J dropped 2; count of bases not matched to a gene: 0. The CDR3 spans 15 residues. Germline-derived CDR1 and CDR2 are MRHNA and SNTAGT. Here the CDR3 reads CASSELAGGQETQYF. CDR3 DNA: TGTGCCAGCAGTGAACTAGCGGGGGGGCAAGAGACCCAGTACTTC.

The gene calls are TRBV5-8 and TRBJ2-1, with D maybe TRBD2 (5 bases). The V gene lost 0 bases and the J gene lost 3 bases, with 13 bases spanning the gap. The length of the CDR3 is 16 residues. The germline V gene encodes CDR1 SGHTS and CDR2 YDEGEE. CDR3 bases: TGTGCCAGCAGCTTGGCATACTCGGAGGTCTACAATGAGCAGTTCTTC. Its protein product is CASSLAYSEVYNEQFF.

The genes are TRBV7-2 and TRBJ2-7; tentatively, D is TRBD2 (5 bases). This CDR3 has 16 amino acids. In germline, CDR1 is SGHTA, CDR2 FQGNSA. Trimming left V 1 base short and J 3 bases short, with 16 bases between. CDR3 protein: CASSLVSRYGSYEQYF. CDR3 DNA sequence: TGTGCCAGCAGCTTAGTCAGCAGGTATGGGAGCTACGAGCAGTACTTC. The full variable domain, completed using reference TRBV7-2 and TRBJ2-7, is GAGVSQSPSNKVTEKGKDVELRCDPISGHTALYWYRQSLGQGLEFLIYFQGNSAPDKSGLPSDRFSAERTGGSVSTLTIQRTQQEDSAVYLCASSLVSRYGSYEQYFGPGTRLTVT.

The V and J genes are TRBV11-2 and TRBJ2-7; 11 bases fit TRBD2. CDR1 is SGHAT, CDR2 FQNNGV, per germline. Trimming cost V 7 bases and J 3 bases; bases outside gene matches: 14. This CDR3 is 17 amino acids long. CDR3 nucleotides: TGTGCCAGCACAATTCAAGGGGGACTAGCGGCATACTACGAGCAGTACTTC. Encoded protein: CASTIQGGLAAYYEQYF.

This clone was counted between two and nine times. The chain combines TRBV5-6 with TRBJ2-6; D is ambiguous. V lost 5 bases and J 0 bases, leaving 9 bases between the germline ends. Looked up from germline, CDR1 is SGHDT and CDR2 is YYEEEE. This CDR3 contains 15 residues. DNA for the CDR3: TGTGCCAGCAGAACCAGAAGCTCTGGGGCCAACGTCCTGACTTTC. Amino acid sequence: CASRTRSSGANVLTF.

CDR3 DNA sequence: TGTGCCTGGAGTTTCACTCATGGCTACACCTTC. This gives the protein CAWSFTHGYTF. The V gene is TRBV30, the J gene TRBJ1-2, with no clear D. Germline V CDR1 and CDR2: GTSNPN, SVGIG (reference sequence). The CDR3 totals 11 residues. V lost 2 bases to trimming and J lost 6 bases, with 7 bases between them.

V is TRBV7-9 and J is TRBJ1-1; tentative D call: TRBD1 (6 bases). The CDR3 runs to 15 residues. Germline V CDR1 and CDR2: SEHNR, FQNEAQ (reference sequence). Deletions cut 5 bases from V and 1 base from J, with 14 bases between. CDR3 sequence: CASSPGRGWNTEAFF. CDR3 nucleotide sequence: TGTGCCAGCAGCCCCGGCAGGGGATGGAACACTGAAGCTTTCTTT.

The chain uses TRBV5-1 and TRBJ1-1, with a possible D match to TRBD1 (6 bases). This CDR3 region has 14 residues. Trimming cost V 2 bases and J 6 bases, with 14 bases left between them. Germline V gives CDR1 SGHRS, CDR2 YFSETQ. The CDR3 protein is CASSFSGGAPEAFF. CDR3 in DNA: TGCGCCAGCAGCTTCTCTGGGGGGGCCCCTGAAGCTTTCTTT.

The CDR3 loop is CASSSGTGFYEQYF. For the CDR3, the DNA is TGTGCCAGCAGCTCCGGGACAGGGTTCTACGAGCAGTACTTC. The chain links TRBV5-4 to TRBJ2-7, with 9 bases matching TRBD1. Germline V gene data show CDR1 as SGHNT and CDR2 as YYREEE (reference sequence). The V segment lost 3 bases and the J segment 3 bases; nucleotides outside the gene matches: 4. The CDR3 consists of 14 residues. Combining the CDR3 with reference TRBV5-4 and TRBJ2-7 gives the whole variable domain ETGVTQSPTHLIKTRGQQVTLRCSSQSGHNTVSWYQQALGQGPQFIFQYYREEENGRGNFPPRFSGLQFPNYSSELNVNALELDDSALYLCASSSGTGFYEQYFGPGTRLTVT.